A selection of T cell receptor beta chains follows, all from one sample in a study of neurological immune-mediated disorders. TCRdb processed the 5' RACE reads anew with MiXCR; each CDR3 protein has one entry. The sample contains tens of thousands of distinct CDR3 sequences, 5.8% of which appear only once. The sequencing input was PBMCs. These receptors all come from a woman aged 55-70 years with multiple sclerosis. Each CDR3 is given without its conserved first and last residue.

j_call v_call cdr3_aa
TRBJ1-1 TRBV27 ASISAASYTEAF
TRBJ2-3 TRBV7-9 ASSLDGRSTGTQY
TRBJ2-7 TRBV2 ASAGLAGNYEQY
TRBJ2-4 TRBV20-1 SAQHLAGAKNIQY
TRBJ2-5 TRBV20-1 SANHRGPETQY
TRBJ1-1 TRBV12-3/TRBV12-4 ASSLEVTEAF
TRBJ1-5 TRBV20-1 SVFTRGSNQPQH
TRBJ2-7 TRBV20-1 SAGDSKLYEQY
TRBJ1-5 TRBV10-2 ASSETGRNQPQH
TRBJ1-2 TRBV3-1 ASSQDPIYGYT
TRBJ2-5 TRBV21-1 ASSSGTCQETQY
TRBJ1-2 TRBV12-3/TRBV12-4 ASTLGHYGYT
TRBJ2-5 TRBV24-1 ATSDFSGDAVSRETQY
TRBJ2-1 TRBV2 ASSEQGFNEQF
TRBJ1-6 TRBV18 ASSSESRNSPLH
TRBJ2-5 TRBV3-1 ASSQELREETQY
TRBJ1-4 TRBV12-3/TRBV12-4 ASSLRQLDEKLF
TRBJ2-5 TRBV2 AARVLSRRVGYNEQY
TRBJ1-1 TRBV12-3/TRBV12-4 ASSGARMNTEAF
TRBJ1-2 TRBV9 ASSAEGNYGYT
TRBJ2-1 TRBV11-2 ASNPTSLSSYNEQF
TRBJ2-7 TRBV5-4 ASSYPGGGLKNEQY